This T cell receptor (beta chain) was retrieved from a study of blood T cell repertoires in COVID-19. Study as a whole: Samples taken during acute and convalescent COVID-19 were collected in the United States, Italy and Spain.

This CDR3 comprises 16 residues. The J segment lost 4 bases and the V segment lost 1 base, leaving 9 bases of the junction unmatched. Germline lookup yields CDR1 SGHRS and CDR2 YFSETQ. Participant-reported clinical history was the basis for cohort assignment. Libraries were prepared by immunoSEQ multiplex PCR; TCRdb keeps only in-frame clonotypes and omits some of them. Among about 300,000 clones, 70% to 90% were seen once, and the ten largest hold approximately 5.2%. The genes are TRBV5-1 and TRBJ2-5; 8 nucleotides line up with TRBD2. Sequenced input: PBMCs or T cells enriched from blood (not recorded which). The TCR was taken from a woman aged 25 to 45 who had recovered from COVID-19. CDR3 region: CASSLPAGGGRETQYF. In nucleotides, the CDR3 is TGCGCCAGCAGCTTGCCCGCGGGGGGTGGGAGAGAGACCCAGTACTTC.